The 32 T cell receptor beta chains below were found in one sample sequenced in a study of neurological immune-mediated disorders. TCRdb independently ran MiXCR on the 5' RACE reads; one entry per CDR3 protein. The data contain some 47,000 distinct CDR3 sequences, just under 6.5% of them singletons. Input material: CD4+ T cells from blood. Receptors were obtained from a woman in her forties in good health.

This clonotype was observed a handful of times. The rearrangement uses TRBV20-1 and TRBJ2-2, with TRBD2 matching 9 bases. J gave up 4 bases and V 3 bases, and 6 bases lay outside the gene matches. The CDR3 consists of 15 residues. The germline CDR1 and CDR2 sequences are DFQATT and SNEGSKA (reference sequence). The CDR3 here is CSARGTSRRTGELFF. DNA for the CDR3: TGCAGTGCTAGGGGGACTAGCCGCCGCACCGGGGAGCTGTTTTTT.

Ten or more counts support this clonotype. The rearrangement links TRBV29-1 to TRBJ2-7; 9 nucleotides match TRBD1. V gave up 7 bases and J gave up 4 bases; unmatched junction bases: 11. The CDR3 loop spans 14 amino acids. Germline V gene sequence: CDR1 SQVTM, CDR2 ANQGSEA. CDR3 bases: TGCAGCGCCGGAGACAGGGGGTTAGGATACGAGCAGTACTTC. This codes for CSAGDRGLGYEQYF.

This clonotype came up many times. The chain has TRBV3-1 and TRBJ1-4; possibly TRBD1 for D (6 bases). The CDR3 length is 14 residues. Trimming cost V 4 bases and J 5 bases, with 11 bases left between them. The germline V gene encodes CDR1 LGHDT and CDR2 YNNKEL (reference sequence). The CDR3 loop is CASSPGHTNEKLFF. Here the CDR3 DNA reads TGTGCCAGCAGCCCGGGACATACGAATGAAAAACTGTTTTTT.

This clonotype occurred many times. The genes are TRBV6-2 or TRBV6-3 and TRBJ2-1, with D unclear. CDR1 is MNHEY and CDR2 is SVGEGT in the germline V gene. The CDR3 loop spans 14 amino acids. Between the trimmed V and J ends, which lost 4 bases and 8 bases, there was a span of 15 bases. CDR3 nucleotides: TGTGCCAGCAGTTCTCGGCGGAACACAGATGAGCAGTTCTTC. Translated, it gives CASSSRRNTDEQFF.

This clonotype came up many times. The rearrangement uses TRBV7-2 and TRBJ2-5; 13 positions agree with TRBD2. The germline V gene has CDR1 SGHTA and CDR2 FQGNSA. The CDR3 spans 16 residues. V was clipped by 4 bases and J by 2 bases; unmatched bases: 4. The chain's CDR3 is CASSYGTSGVQETQYF. For the CDR3, the DNA is TGTGCCAGCAGCTATGGGACTAGCGGGGTTCAAGAGACCCAGTACTTC. Variable domain in full (rest from reference TRBV7-2 and TRBJ2-5): GAGVSQSPSNKVTEKGKDVELRCDPISGHTALYWYRQSLGQGLEFLIYFQGNSAPDKSGLPSDRFSAERTGGSVSTLTIQRTQQEDSAVYLCASSYGTSGVQETQYFGPGTRLLVL.

This clonotype was counted at least ten times. The V gene is TRBV24-1, the J gene TRBJ2-5; TRBD1 aligns across 7 bases. Germline assignment: CDR1 KGHDR and CDR2 SFDVKD. With 9 bases clipped from V and 2 bases from J, the junction kept 5 bases outside the gene matches. This CDR3 has 13 amino acids. CDR3 sequence reads: CATAYRGQETQYF. The DNA of the CDR3 is TGTGCCACCGCCTACAGGGGACAAGAGACCCAGTACTTC.

Many counts were recorded for this clonotype. V is TRBV5-1 and J is TRBJ1-1; possible D gene TRBD1, 5 bases. Germline V lookup: CDR1 SGHRS, CDR2 YFSETQ. With 3 bases removed from V and 2 bases from J, the gap between germline ends came to 11 bases. The CDR3 has 14 residues. CDR3 nucleotides: TGCGCCAGCAGCTCCCAGGGACCAAACACTGAAGCTTTCTTT. Its protein product is CASSSQGPNTEAFF.

This clonotype was detected ten times or more. The chain employs TRBV28 and TRBJ2-3; D remains unclear. Germline V gene lookup returns CDR1 MDHEN and CDR2 SYDVKM. CDR3 length: 16 residues. The V gene lost 0 bases and the J gene lost 2 bases, with 12 bases spanning the gap. CDR3 loop: CASSLWGGSYTDTQYF. The DNA of the CDR3 is TGTGCCAGCAGTTTATGGGGCGGCAGCTACACAGATACGCAGTATTTT.

This clonotype was detected many times. The chain couples TRBV6-2 or TRBV6-3 to TRBJ2-4; tentative D call: TRBD1 (5 bases). V was cut by 5 bases and J by 0 bases, with 14 bases left in between. Germline V lookup: CDR1 MNHEY, CDR2 SVGEGT. The length of the CDR3 is 16 residues. DNA for the CDR3: TGTGCCAGCAGTACAGACAGAAGCTTAGCCAAAAACATTCAGTACTTC. Its protein product is CASSTDRSLAKNIQYF.

This clonotype showed up many times. The chain joins TRBV7-2 to TRBJ2-7; D might be TRBD1 (6 bases). V lost 2 bases to trimming and J lost 6 bases, with 14 bases between them. Germline CDR1 is SGHTA and CDR2 is FQGNSA. CDR3 size: 14 residues. For the CDR3, the DNA is TGTGCCAGCAGCTTAAACAGGGCCAAAGGCGAGCAGTACTTC. Translated, it gives CASSLNRAKGEQYF.

This clonotype was observed many times. This chain connects TRBV12-3 or TRBV12-4 to TRBJ2-7; 7 bases align to TRBD2. After removal of 2 bases from V and 0 bases from J, the junction contained 4 bases not matched to a gene. The CDR3 is made up of 15 amino acids. CDR3 sequence (DNA): TGTGCCAGCAGTTTATCAGCGGGACTCTCCTACGAGCAGTACTTC. The encoded protein is CASSLSAGLSYEQYF.

This clonotype was observed at least ten times. The genes are TRBV28 and TRBJ1-5; maybe TRBD1 (6 bases). The germline V gene has CDR1 MDHEN and CDR2 SYDVKM. V was trimmed by 7 bases and J by 5 bases, leaving 15 bases between them. CDR3 length: 14 amino acids. The CDR3 protein is CASTTGAGHQPQHF. The CDR3 DNA sequence: TGTGCCAGCACCACGGGGGCGGGCCATCAGCCCCAGCATTTT.

This clonotype was observed at least ten times. The genes are TRBV6-2 or TRBV6-3 and TRBJ2-5, with TRBD2 identical over 11 bases. Trimming at V came to 0 bases and at J to 4 bases, leaving 1 base not matched to a gene. The CDR3 is 15 residues long. Germline-derived CDR1 and CDR2 are MNHEY and SVGEGT. Here the CDR3 reads CASSYSGLAGETQYF. The CDR3 DNA sequence: TGTGCCAGCAGTTACTCCGGACTAGCGGGAGAGACCCAGTACTTC.

This clonotype was recorded many times. The chain joins TRBV27 to TRBJ1-6; D ambiguous. The CDR3 has 15 amino acids. In germline, CDR1 is MNHEY, CDR2 SMNVEV (reference sequence). Trimming cost V 6 bases and J 7 bases, with 16 bases left between them. The CDR3 loop reads CASRSTPTSNSPLHF. The CDR3 DNA follows: TGTGCCAGCAGGTCTACCCCCACTTCCAATTCACCCCTCCACTTT.

This clonotype has ten or more counts. The gene calls are TRBV5-1 and TRBJ1-2; D ambiguous. The CDR3 consists of 14 residues. V lost 3 bases, J lost 3 bases, and 12 bases lay in between. Germline V lookup: CDR1 SGHRS, CDR2 YFSETQ. The CDR3: CASSSSTGDYGYTF. CDR3 sequence (DNA): TGCGCCAGCAGCTCGTCAACCGGGGACTATGGCTACACCTTC. The variable domain in full, completed from reference TRBV5-1 and TRBJ1-2, reads KAGVTQTPRYLIKTRGQQVTLSCSPISGHRSVSWYQQTPGQGLQFLFEYFSETQRNKGNFPGRFSGRQFSNSRSEMNVSTLELGDSALYLCASSSSTGDYGYTFGSGTRLTVV.

This clonotype was seen at least ten times. This chain connects TRBV6-1 to TRBJ1-1; D not resolved. The V end lost 2 bases, the J end lost 0 bases, and 7 bases lay between the germline ends. The CDR3 covers 14 residues. Germline CDR1 MNHNS, CDR2 SASEGT. The CDR3 sequence: CASSEYGLNTEAFF. CDR3 nucleotides: TGTGCCAGCAGTGAATATGGACTGAACACTGAAGCTTTCTTT.

This clonotype was detected ten times or more. The CDR3 DNA reads TGCGCCAGCAGCACCGGGACTAGCGGGAGAACCGAGCAGTACTTC. Translating it yields CASSTGTSGRTEQYF. The V gene is TRBV5-1, the J gene TRBJ2-7; TRBD2 matches 14 bases. CDR3 length: 15 residues. CDR1 is SGHRS, CDR2 YFSETQ, per germline. After removal of 4 bases from V and 6 bases from J, the junction contained 6 bases not matched to a gene.

In its sample, this clonotype was seen many times. The gene calls are TRBV5-5 and TRBJ1-5; 11 bases are shared with TRBD1. The CDR3 has 16 amino acids. Looked up from germline, CDR1 is SGHKS and CDR2 is YYEKEE (reference sequence). The J segment lost 6 bases and the V segment lost 2 bases, leaving 7 bases of the junction unmatched. This CDR3 is CASSLGSGQGGQPQHF. DNA for the CDR3: TGTGCCAGCAGCTTAGGGTCGGGACAGGGGGGTCAGCCCCAGCATTTT. The variable domain in full, completed from reference TRBV5-5 and TRBJ1-5, reads DAGVTQSPTHLIKTRGQQVTLRCSPISGHKSVSWYQQVLGQGPQFIFQYYEKEERGRGNFPDRFSARQFPNYSSELNVNALLLGDSALYLCASSLGSGQGGQPQHFGDGTRLSIL.

This clonotype came up many times. The chain is built from TRBV29-1 and TRBJ2-3; D ambiguous. From germline, CDR1 is SQVTM and CDR2 ANQGSEA. V lost 6 bases and J 1 base, leaving 17 bases between the germline ends. The CDR3 is made up of 15 amino acids. The chain's CDR3 is CSVVPQAGGTDTQYF. The CDR3 region has the DNA TGCAGCGTGGTGCCCCAGGCAGGAGGCACAGATACGCAGTATTTT.

This clonotype was recorded many times. This chain joins TRBV27 and TRBJ1-6; no definite D call. The CDR3 extends over 16 amino acids. The V end lost 6 bases, the J end lost 0 bases, and 12 bases lay between the germline ends. Germline CDR1 is MNHEY and CDR2 is SMNVEV (reference sequence). CDR3 region: CASRRSESSYNSPLHF. The CDR3 coding sequence is TGTGCCAGCAGGCGTTCCGAGAGCTCCTATAATTCACCCCTCCACTTT.

This clonotype has a count of ten or more. The chain is built from TRBV28 and TRBJ2-6; D uncertain. This CDR3 has 14 amino acids. V lost 2 bases and J 4 bases, leaving 6 bases between the germline ends. In germline, CDR1 is MDHEN, CDR2 SYDVKM. CDR3 sequence (DNA): TGTGCCAGCAGTTTACCTCTGGGGGCCAACGTCCTGACTTTC. Protein: CASSLPLGANVLTF. Together with reference TRBV28 and TRBJ2-6, the CDR3 gives the full variable domain: DVKVTQSSRYLVKRTGEKVFLECVQDMDHENMFWYRQDPGLGLRLIYFSYDVKMKEKGDIPEGYSVSREKKERFSLILESASTNQTSMYLCASSLPLGANVLTFGAGSRLTVL.

This clonotype was counted ten times or more. The chain links TRBV5-1 to TRBJ2-1, with TRBD1 matching 12 bases. This CDR3 comprises 16 residues. The junction had 8 bases not matched to a gene; V was cut back by 2 bases and J by 8 bases. Germline-derived CDR1 and CDR2 are SGHRS and YFSETQ. The CDR3 sequence: CASSLSGTGGMYEQFF. The CDR3 nucleotides are TGCGCCAGCAGCTTATCCGGGACAGGGGGCATGTATGAGCAGTTCTTC.

Many counts were recorded for this clonotype. The chain combines TRBV5-5 with TRBJ2-4, with D perhaps matching TRBD1 or TRBD2 (5 bases each). Germline loops: CDR1 SGHKS, CDR2 YYEKEE (reference sequence). This CDR3 comprises 18 residues. The V and J ends lost 2 bases and 0 bases respectively, with 18 bases between them. CDR3 sequence reads: CASSLPRDRPLAKNIQYF. The CDR3, as DNA: TGTGCCAGCAGCTTACCCCGGGACCGTCCGTTAGCCAAAAACATTCAGTACTTC.

This clonotype appeared many times. The chain joins TRBV5-1 to TRBJ2-5, with D maybe TRBD2 (6 bases). The CDR3 extends over 15 amino acids. From germline, CDR1 is SGHRS and CDR2 YFSETQ. The V gene lost 0 bases and the J gene lost 1 base, with 10 bases spanning the gap. CDR3 loop: CASSLDSGLQETQYF. CDR3 nucleotides: TGCGCCAGCAGCTTGGACAGCGGGCTCCAAGAGACCCAGTACTTC. The whole variable domain, remainder taken from reference TRBV5-1 and TRBJ2-5, is KAGVTQTPRYLIKTRGQQVTLSCSPISGHRSVSWYQQTPGQGLQFLFEYFSETQRNKGNFPGRFSGRQFSNSRSEMNVSTLELGDSALYLCASSLDSGLQETQYFGPGTRLLVL.

This clonotype was observed at least ten times. V is TRBV6-5 and J is TRBJ1-2; D call uncertain. Germline values: CDR1 MNHEY, CDR2 SVGAGI. The length of the CDR3 is 11 residues. The ends were cut back, 5 bases at V and 4 bases at J, with 5 bases in the middle. This chain's CDR3 is CASSTRYGYTF. DNA of the CDR3: TGTGCCAGCAGTACACGCTATGGCTACACCTTC.

The sample holds many counts of this clonotype. The rearrangement uses TRBV29-1 and TRBJ1-5; D is ambiguous. Trimming removed 5 bases at V and 3 bases at J, with 8 bases between. The CDR3 loop spans 12 amino acids. Germline V gene sequence: CDR1 SQVTM, CDR2 ANQGSEA. This CDR3 reads CSVSGDNQPQHF. CDR3 coding DNA: TGCAGCGTTTCCGGTGACAATCAGCCCCAGCATTTT.

This clonotype was detected many times. V is TRBV5-1 and J is TRBJ2-7, with D perhaps matching TRBD2 (6 bases). The germline V gene has CDR1 SGHRS and CDR2 YFSETQ. V lost 7 bases to trimming and J lost 4 bases, with 12 bases between them. This CDR3 is 12 amino acids long. The CDR3 spells CASGGFGYEQYF. The DNA for the CDR3 is TGCGCCAGCGGGGGGTTCGGGTACGAGCAGTACTTC. The full variable domain, with the rest looked up from reference TRBV5-1 and TRBJ2-7, is KAGVTQTPRYLIKTRGQQVTLSCSPISGHRSVSWYQQTPGQGLQFLFEYFSETQRNKGNFPGRFSGRQFSNSRSEMNVSTLELGDSALYLCASGGFGYEQYFGPGTRLTVT.

This clonotype was recorded many times. The chain links TRBV5-1 to TRBJ2-7, with TRBD2 identical over 13 bases. The CDR3 loop spans 16 amino acids. Germline V gives CDR1 SGHRS, CDR2 YFSETQ. Trimming at V came to 4 bases and at J to 2 bases, leaving 6 bases not matched to a gene. The CDR3 region has the DNA TGCGCCAGCAGCGCCGGACTAGCGGGAGTGACCTACGAGCAGTACTTC. Its translation: CASSAGLAGVTYEQYF.

This clonotype qualifies as medium-sized (0.01 to 0.1%). The rearrangement joins TRBV21-1 to TRBJ1-2. TRBV21-1 is a recognized pseudogene. The CDR3 sequence is 16 residues long. This chain's CDR3 is CASSKVVGEPDYGYTF. In nucleotides, the CDR3 is TGTGCCAGCAGCAAAGTAGTCGGCGAGCCCGACTATGGCTACACCTTC.

This clonotype occurred many times. The genes are TRBV3-1 and TRBJ1-3, with D tentatively TRBD1 (6 bases). This CDR3 region has 15 residues. V was trimmed by 5 bases and J by 0 bases, leaving 11 bases between them. Per the germline V gene, CDR1 is LGHDT and CDR2 is YNNKEL (reference sequence). CDR3 region: CASSYGQSSGNTIYF. The DNA of the CDR3 is TGTGCCAGCAGCTACGGACAGAGCTCTGGAAACACCATATATTTT.

This clonotype was observed at least ten times. This chain links TRBV6-6 with TRBJ2-1; 12 bases agree with TRBD2. Germline-derived CDR1 and CDR2 are MNHNY and SVGAGI (reference sequence). V lost 5 bases, J lost 6 bases, and 5 bases stayed unmatched. The CDR3 runs to 15 residues. CDR3 residues: CASSQTSGSLNEQFF. CDR3 coding DNA: TGTGCCAGCAGTCAGACTAGCGGGAGCCTCAATGAGCAGTTCTTC.

This clonotype was observed at least ten times. The V call is TRBV29-1, the J call TRBJ2-3; D is possibly TRBD2 (5 bases). Trimming took off 3 bases at V and 1 base at J, with 8 bases between the two ends. Germline V gene data show CDR1 as SQVTM and CDR2 as ANQGSEA. The CDR3 is made up of 13 amino acids. CDR3 residues: CSVDDGGTDTQYF. CDR3 DNA: TGCAGCGTTGATGACGGGGGCACAGATACGCAGTATTTT.